This record covers a single T cell receptor beta chain. Germline CDR1 is PRHDT and CDR2 is FYEKMQ (reference sequence). V lost 5 bases and J 3 bases, leaving 14 bases between the germline ends. This CDR3 has 14 residues. The data were obtained in a study of shared clonotypes between healthy human individuals. Profiled with immunoSEQ multiplex PCR; TCRdb holds only in-frame clones, not every one. The table includes millions of clones, about 92% detected once. The naive CD8 subset, CD45RO-negative cells positively selected for CCR7, excluded terminally differentiated effector memory CD45RA+ cells. Donors, without exception, were Caucasian adults residing in Nashville, Tennessee.

The TCR originated in a man younger than 35 in good health. Some clones in this sample may be carry-over from other donors' samples. V usage is TRBV13 and J usage is TRBJ2-7, with a tentative D call TRBD2 (6 bases). The sequenced sample consisted of naive CD8+ T cells from PBMCs. The CDR3 coding sequence is TGTGCCAGCAGCGCCCCGGGGGAATACTACGAGCAGTACTTC. Protein product: CASSAPGEYYEQYF.